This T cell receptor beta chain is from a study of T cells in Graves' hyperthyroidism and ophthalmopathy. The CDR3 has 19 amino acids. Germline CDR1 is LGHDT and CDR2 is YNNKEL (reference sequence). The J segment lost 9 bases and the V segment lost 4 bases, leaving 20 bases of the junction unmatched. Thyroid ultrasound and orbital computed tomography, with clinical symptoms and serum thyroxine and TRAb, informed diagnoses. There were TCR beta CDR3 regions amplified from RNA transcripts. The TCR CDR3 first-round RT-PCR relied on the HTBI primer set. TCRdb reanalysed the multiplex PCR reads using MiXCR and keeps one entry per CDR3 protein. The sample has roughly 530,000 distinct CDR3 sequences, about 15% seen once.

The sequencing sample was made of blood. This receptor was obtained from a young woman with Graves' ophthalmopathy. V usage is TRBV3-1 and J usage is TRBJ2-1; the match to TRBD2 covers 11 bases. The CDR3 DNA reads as TGTGCCAGCAGCCTAAGAATTGCTTACGTAGCGGGAGGGCCGGTTGAGCAGTTCTTC. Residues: CASSLRIAYVAGGPVEQFF.